These T cell receptor beta chains were read from a single sample in a study of T cell responses to AZD1222 COVID-19 vaccine. Sequenced by immunoSEQ multiplex PCR; TCRdb stores in-frame clones only, minus some. The sample holds fewer than 130,000 clones, about 93% seen once. Sample: peripheral blood, taken on day 0 of AZD1222 vaccination. These receptor sequences come from an adult in good health. CDR3s include the opening cysteine and the closing phenylalanine or tryptophan. D genes are given only for firm matches.

V gene	D gene	CDR3 protein
TRBV7-2	TRBD1	CASSPEGAVAGNTIYF
TRBV5-1	TRBD2	CASSWQAGGSYEQYF
TRBV27	TRBD1	CASSPWTGAGETQYF
TRBV7-9	NA	CASTPGGAEHGYTF
TRBV27	NA	CASSLQGFNNSPLHF
TRBV4-3	NA	CASSQDRWRENEKLFF
TRBV7-4	NA	CASSLEWGKNTEAFF
TRBV7-9	NA	CASSLAGHRASGNTIYF
TRBV27	TRBD1	CASRHRDRPEKLFF
TRBV18	TRBD2	CASSPSGGGYEQYF
TRBV5-5	NA	CASSLDLNTEAFF
TRBV27	TRBD2	CASSLRPSGTFRVVNEQFF
TRBV5-6	TRBD1	CASRGQGKGNTIYF
TRBV4-3	TRBD2	CASSPSLAGGPYNEQFF
TRBV6-4	TRBD2	CASSDSSAGGPETQYF
TRBV7-9	NA	CASSLSGGTIINTIYF
TRBV7-8	NA	CASSHGLLNLNEQFF
TRBV7-2	TRBD1	CASSRIQGVTEAFF
TRBV12-3/TRBV12-4	NA	CASSLIGNQPQHF
TRBV23-1	NA	CASSLLRPTYEQYF